Listed here are 32 T cell receptor beta chains from one sample, sequenced in a study of graft-versus-host responses after intestinal transplantation. TCRdb's table, derived via immunoSEQ multiplex PCR, lists solely in-frame clones and lacks some. Among 23,000 or so clones listed, roughly 90% were seen once. The sequences come from PBMCs, collected around 40 days after intestinal transplant. The receptors were gathered from a human patient who received an intestinal transplant, so some T cells may come from the graft donor.

The chain combines TRBV29-1 with TRBJ2-5; no clear D. The CDR3 covers 12 residues. V was trimmed by 0 bases and J by 5 bases, leaving 7 bases between them. Germline CDR1 SQVTM, CDR2 ANQGSEA. The CDR3, as DNA: TGCAGCGTTGAAGACATAAGGGAGACCCAGTACTTC. Its protein product is CSVEDIRETQYF.

The rearrangement links TRBV6-4 to TRBJ2-1; 11 bases are shared with TRBD1. J lost 3 bases, V lost 0 bases, and 1 base had no gene match. The germline gives CDR1 MRHNA, CDR2 SNTAGT. This CDR3 has 16 residues. CDR3 sequence (DNA): TGTGCCAGCAGTGACTCGGGGACAGGGGGCTACAATGAGCAGTTCTTC. Amino acid sequence: CASSDSGTGGYNEQFF.

The V gene is TRBV19, the J gene TRBJ1-1; a possible D gene is TRBD1 (5 bases). The CDR3 extends over 14 amino acids. Deletions cut 3 bases from V and 0 bases from J, with 8 bases between. From germline, CDR1 is LNHDA and CDR2 SQIVND (reference sequence). The CDR3 sequence is CASSMGTVNTEAFF. CDR3 DNA: TGTGCCAGTAGTATGGGGACTGTGAACACTGAAGCTTTCTTT. The variable domain in full, with the rest retrieved from reference TRBV19 and TRBJ1-1, is DGGITQSPKYLFRKEGQNVTLSCEQNLNHDAMYWYRQDPGQGLRLIYYSQIVNDFQKGDIAEGYSVSREKKESFPLTVTSAQKNPTAFYLCASSMGTVNTEAFFGQGTRLTVV.

The chain combines TRBV29-1 with TRBJ2-3; D is perhaps TRBD1 (6 bases). From germline, CDR1 is SQVTM and CDR2 ANQGSEA. V lost 3 bases and J 1 base, leaving 20 bases between the germline ends. This CDR3 is 17 amino acids long. CDR3 bases: TGCAGCGTTGATAGCAGCGGCGGCAAGGGGGGCACAGATACGCAGTATTTT. Translating it yields CSVDSSGGKGGTDTQYF.

The rearrangement links TRBV5-1 to TRBJ1-4, with D possibly matching TRBD1 (6 bases). Germline CDR1 SGHRS, CDR2 YFSETQ. This CDR3 has 16 amino acids. V was pared by 0 bases and J by 8 bases, with 17 bases between. This CDR3 is CASSLGPSGAGEKLFF. Written as DNA, the CDR3 is TGCGCCAGCAGCTTGGGACCGTCAGGGGCAGGCGAAAAACTGTTTTTT.

The chain combines TRBV28 with TRBJ2-7; TRBD2 might be the D (7 bases). V was shortened by 5 bases and J by 2 bases, with 19 bases between the two germline ends. Germline V lookup: CDR1 MDHEN, CDR2 SYDVKM. CDR3 length: 16 residues. Here the CDR3 reads CASSLPRGRKAYEQYF. The CDR3 DNA reads TGTGCCAGCAGTCTACCGCGGGGGCGGAAAGCCTACGAGCAGTACTTC. Looking up the rest from reference TRBV28 and TRBJ2-7 gives the full variable domain: DVKVTQSSRYLVKRTGEKVFLECVQDMDHENMFWYRQDPGLGLRLIYFSYDVKMKEKGDIPEGYSVSREKKERFSLILESASTNQTSMYLCASSLPRGRKAYEQYFGPGTRLTVT.

The chain combines TRBV19 with TRBJ2-7, with TRBD2 matching over 7 bases. The CDR3 sequence is 14 residues long. The junction had 9 bases not matched to a gene; V was cut back by 7 bases and J by 3 bases. Germline V gives CDR1 LNHDA, CDR2 SQIVND (reference sequence). The CDR3 DNA is TGTGCCAGTAACGAAGCGCCGGGGGGCTACGAGCAGTACTTC. This codes for CASNEAPGGYEQYF.

The chain couples TRBV28 to TRBJ2-7; 8 bases line up with TRBD1. The trim removed 5 bases at V and 3 bases at J, leaving 6 bases unmatched. The CDR3 sequence is 14 residues long. The germline gives CDR1 MDHEN, CDR2 SYDVKM. In DNA, the CDR3 is TGTGCCAGCAGTCCATGGACAGGGAGCTACGAGCAGTACTTC. Amino acid sequence: CASSPWTGSYEQYF.

This clone has just one count. The genes are TRBV27 and TRBJ2-3, with D perhaps matching TRBD2 (5 bases). V was pared by 0 bases and J by 2 bases, with 9 bases between. Germline-derived CDR1 and CDR2 are MNHEY and SMNVEV (reference sequence). This CDR3 is built from 15 residues. The CDR3 region has the DNA TGTGCCAGCAGTTTATCTCTAGCTACCACAGATACGCAGTATTTT. Protein sequence: CASSLSLATTDTQYF.

The gene calls are TRBV6-9 and TRBJ2-7, with 9 bases matching TRBD1. In germline, CDR1 is MNHGY, CDR2 SVAAGI. With 6 bases clipped from V and 5 bases from J, the junction kept 11 bases outside the gene matches. The CDR3 is 15 residues long. The CDR3 sequence: CASSLLTGTGNEQYF. The DNA of the CDR3 is TGTGCCAGCAGCCTACTAACCGGGACAGGGAACGAGCAGTACTTC.

This clone was observed a single time. The chain recombines TRBV21-1 with TRBJ1-1; TRBD1 is the table's D call and was not checked against the DNA. TRBV21-1 is flagged as a pseudogene. The CDR3 runs 14 residues. As DNA, the CDR3 is TGTGCCAGCAGCAAAGGACAGGGGGCCACTGAAGCTTTCTTT. Translated, it gives CASSKGQGATEAFF.

The chain is built from TRBV7-2 and TRBJ1-4; D gene uncertain. V was clipped by 1 base and J by 0 bases, with 6 bases between them. This CDR3 has 15 amino acids. Germline loops: CDR1 SGHTA, CDR2 FQGNSA. This CDR3 reads CASSLDGTTNEKLFF. CDR3 nucleotides: TGTGCCAGCAGCTTAGACGGAACAACTAATGAAAAACTGTTTTTT.

This rearrangement joins TRBV6-5 to TRBJ1-2; the D is unclear. V lost 5 bases and J lost 1, with 5 bases in between. The CDR3 consists of 12 residues. CDR1 and CDR2 from the germline V gene are MNHEY and SVGAGI. The CDR3 nucleotides read TGTGCCAGCAGTGCTGGTAACTATGGCTACACCTTC. It specifies CASSAGNYGYTF.

This chain uses TRBV7-2 with TRBJ1-5, with D possibly being TRBD1 (5 bases). This CDR3 is built from 12 residues. V gave up 3 bases and J gave up 7 bases, with 7 bases separating them. Germline CDR1 is SGHTA and CDR2 is FQGNSA. The CDR3 reads CASSLRGQPQHF. Here the CDR3 DNA reads TGTGCCAGCAGCTTGCGGGGGCAGCCCCAGCATTTT.

The V and J genes are TRBV7-8 and TRBJ2-1; D assignment may be TRBD1 or TRBD2 (5 bases each). Germline CDR1 and CDR2: SGHVS and FQNEAQ. Trimming shortened V by 3 bases and J by 13 bases, and 10 bases separated the two germline ends. This CDR3 is 11 amino acids long. CDR3 residues: CASSFEGFQFF. In DNA form, the CDR3 reads TGTGCCAGCAGCTTTGAGGGGTTCCAGTTCTTC.

About this clone: An end of the junction differs from the germline gene, which may be a read error. V gene TRBV7-2 combines with J gene TRBJ2-1, with 8 bases fitting TRBD2. Germline-derived CDR1 and CDR2 are SGHTA and FQGNSA. The CDR3 is 16 residues long. Here the CDR3 DNA reads TGTGTCAGCAGCTTAGCGGGGACTCCAAACCGGAATGAGCAGTTCTTC. This translates into CVSSLAGTPNRNEQFF.

The chain combines TRBV28 with TRBJ2-5; 8 bases are shared with TRBD1. Germline V gives CDR1 MDHEN, CDR2 SYDVKM. The junction had 11 bases not matched to a gene; V was cut back by 5 bases and J by 3 bases. The CDR3 runs 16 residues. As DNA, the CDR3 is TGTGCCAGCAGTCCAGTCGACAGGGGAGTGGAAGAGACCCAGTACTTC. Its protein is CASSPVDRGVEETQYF.

This clone was counted between two and nine times. The chain is built from TRBV4-3 and TRBJ2-2, with D possibly called TRBD1 or TRBD2 (6 bases each). The V and J ends lost 3 bases and 7 bases respectively, with 18 bases between them. Germline CDR1 LGHNA, CDR2 YSLEER. The CDR3 totals 16 residues. The CDR3 loop is CASSQVWGDTGGELFF. The CDR3 nucleotides are TGCGCCAGCAGCCAGGTTTGGGGGGACACGGGCGGGGAGCTGTTTTTT.

The J gene is TRBJ1-5, the V gene TRBV7-8; the D gene is possibly TRBD1 (5 bases). V was clipped by 5 bases and J by 4 bases, with 15 bases between them. CDR3 length: 15 amino acids. Germline loops: CDR1 SGHVS, CDR2 FQNEAQ. The CDR3 loop is CASSPTASPNQPQHF. The CDR3 DNA sequence: TGTGCCAGCAGCCCGACAGCCTCCCCTAATCAGCCCCAGCATTTT.

This chain joins TRBV28 and TRBJ2-5; 8 bases are shared with TRBD2. The ends lost 3 bases at V and 5 bases at J; junction bases unmatched: 14. CDR1 MDHEN and CDR2 SYDVKM come from the germline V gene. The CDR3 has 17 residues. Here the CDR3 reads CASSFGGSGKGEETQYF. The CDR3 coding sequence is TGTGCCAGCAGTTTCGGGGGTAGCGGGAAGGGCGAGGAGACCCAGTACTTC.

This chain connects TRBV28 to TRBJ2-1, with a weak D call TRBD2 (5 bases). The CDR3 totals 11 residues. The ends were cut back, 1 base at V and 12 bases at J, with 7 bases in the middle. Per germline, CDR1 MDHEN and CDR2 SYDVKM. The CDR3 bases are TGTGCCAGCAGTTTATCGGAGGTGCAGTTCTTC. This sequence encodes CASSLSEVQFF.

The chain has TRBV19 and TRBJ1-1, with 10 nucleotides matching TRBD1. The CDR3 runs 15 residues. Germline V gene lookup returns CDR1 LNHDA and CDR2 SQIVND (reference sequence). With 9 bases clipped from V and 0 bases from J, the junction kept 7 bases outside the gene matches. CDR3 sequence (DNA): TGTGCCAGACACGGGACAGGGGATGTGAACACTGAAGCTTTCTTT. It specifies CARHGTGDVNTEAFF.

The V and J genes are TRBV4-1 and TRBJ2-7, with 7 bases matching TRBD1. Per the germline V gene, CDR1 is MGHRA and CDR2 is YSYEKL. The CDR3 totals 14 residues. V lost 1 base to trimming and J lost 4 bases; unmatched junction nucleotides: 4. CDR3 coding DNA: TGCGCCAGCAGCCAAGTTGACAGGGAGTACGAGCAGTACTTC. Translation gives CASSQVDREYEQYF.

The J gene is TRBJ2-6, the V gene TRBV19, with 9 bases aligning to TRBD1. The CDR3 runs to 16 residues. Germline trimming cut 3 bases from V and 2 bases from J; bases unmatched to any gene: 2. CDR1 is LNHDA and CDR2 is SQIVND in the germline V gene (reference sequence). CDR3 in amino acids: CASSITGGAGANVLTF. The CDR3 DNA reads as TGTGCCAGTAGTATTACAGGGGGCGCTGGGGCCAACGTCCTGACTTTC.

The genes are TRBV27 and TRBJ2-1; a weak D match, TRBD2 (5 bases). The CDR3 length is 13 residues. Germline assignment: CDR1 MNHEY and CDR2 SMNVEV (reference sequence). V was pared by 0 bases and J by 6 bases, with 6 bases between. CDR3 residues: CASSLSSGNEQFF. CDR3 in DNA: TGTGCCAGCAGTTTATCGAGCGGCAATGAGCAGTTCTTC.

The chain employs TRBV6-1 and TRBJ1-2; tentatively, D is TRBD1 (5 bases). The V and J ends lost 2 bases and 7 bases respectively, with 14 bases between them. This CDR3 spans 14 amino acids. The V gene's germline CDR1 is MNHNS and CDR2 SASEGT. CDR3: CASSENRLGSGYTF. CDR3 nucleotide sequence: TGTGCCAGCAGTGAAAACAGGTTGGGGTCTGGCTACACCTTC.

The genes are TRBV7-6 and TRBJ2-1, with 13 nucleotides matching TRBD2. The CDR3 totals 16 residues. Germline trimming cut 6 bases from V and 9 bases from J; bases unmatched to any gene: 11. Per the germline V gene, CDR1 is SGHVS and CDR2 is FNYEAQ. The CDR3 DNA follows: TGTGCCAGCAGGGGAGGACTAGCGGGAGCTAGGGGTGAGCAGTTCTTC. Amino acid sequence: CASRGGLAGARGEQFF.

This chain uses TRBV5-6 with TRBJ2-2; D remains unclear. The CDR3 is 17 amino acids. The germline CDR1 and CDR2 sequences are SGHDT and YYEEEE. V was clipped by 3 bases and J by 0 bases, with 15 bases between them. CDR3 sequence reads: CASSYGPSRTNTGELFF. CDR3 bases: TGTGCCAGCAGCTACGGACCCAGCCGGACGAACACCGGGGAGCTGTTTTTT.

The V call is TRBV19, the J call TRBJ1-5; D call uncertain. With 8 bases removed from V and 6 bases from J, the gap between germline ends came to 5 bases. The CDR3 contains 10 residues. CDR1 is LNHDA and CDR2 is SQIVND in the germline V gene (reference sequence). The CDR3 here is CASRSQPQHF. Written as DNA, the CDR3 is TGTGCCAGTCGTAGTCAGCCCCAGCATTTT.

The rearrangement joins TRBV7-3 to TRBJ1-5; D is unresolved. The ends were cut back, 4 bases at V and 6 bases at J, with 10 bases in the middle. The CDR3 totals 13 residues. Germline V gene lookup returns CDR1 SGHTA and CDR2 FQGTGA. The CDR3 reads CASSSYPGQPQHF. The CDR3 DNA is TGTGCCAGCAGCTCCTATCCGGGTCAGCCCCAGCATTTT.

The rearrangement links TRBV28 to TRBJ2-3, with 8 positions matching TRBD2. Trimming cost V 5 bases and J 0 bases; bases outside gene matches: 13. In germline, CDR1 is MDHEN, CDR2 SYDVKM. The CDR3 runs to 18 residues. The CDR3 here is CASSPLELADSSTDTQYF. CDR3 in DNA: TGTGCCAGCAGTCCCCTCGAACTAGCGGACTCAAGCACAGATACGCAGTATTTT.

The rearrangement links TRBV28 to TRBJ2-7, with D possibly matching TRBD2 (6 bases). The V gene lost 4 bases and the J gene lost 7 bases, with 14 bases spanning the gap. Germline lookup yields CDR1 MDHEN and CDR2 SYDVKM. This CDR3 contains 13 residues. This CDR3 is CASSWTGVREQYF. The CDR3 DNA reads TGTGCCAGCAGTTGGACGGGAGTGAGGGAGCAGTACTTC.